This T cell receptor beta chain was recovered during a study of early T cells in non-severe SARS-CoV-2 infection. In the study overall: It was bulk RNA from unsorted whole blood that was sequenced, and the chains were unpaired.

Concerning this clonotype: Its antigen is unidentified.

Individual cDNA molecules received unique molecular identifiers during library preparation. Each CDR3 protein gets one entry after TCRdb re-called the 5' RACE reads with MiXCR. The table lists approximately 66,000 distinct CDR3 sequences, about 13% of them singletons. General study findings and limits: Lookups in VDJdb leaned toward anti-spike CD8 responses and missed private and CD4 specificities.

This sequence originates from an adult who was a healthcare worker with PCR-confirmed SARS-CoV-2 infection or an uninfected control (not recorded which). Sequenced: whole blood.

The CDR3 nucleotides read TGCAGTGCTAGAGACAGGGGAGCGCCCCAGCATTTT. This translates into CSARDRGAPQHF. The chain uses TRBV20-1 and TRBJ1-5; D is possibly TRBD1 (6 bases). The CDR3 extends over 12 amino acids. Between the trimmed V and J ends, which lost 0 bases and 9 bases, there was a span of 9 bases. Germline V gives CDR1 DFQATT, CDR2 SNEGSKA (reference sequence).